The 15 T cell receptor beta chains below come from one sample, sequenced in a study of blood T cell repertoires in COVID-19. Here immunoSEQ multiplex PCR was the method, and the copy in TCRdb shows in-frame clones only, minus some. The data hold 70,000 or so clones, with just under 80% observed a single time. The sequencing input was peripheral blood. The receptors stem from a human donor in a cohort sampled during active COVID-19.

CDR3 protein: CASSGAVIGEQYF. In nucleotides, the CDR3 is TGTGCCAGCAGCGGGGCCGTTATCGGCGAGCAGTACTTC. The chain recombines TRBV11-2 with TRBJ2-7, with D perhaps matching TRBD1 (5 bases). There are 13 residues in the CDR3. Germline V lookup: CDR1 SGHAT, CDR2 FQNNGV. Trimming pared 5 bases from V and 6 bases from J, leaving 14 bases between.

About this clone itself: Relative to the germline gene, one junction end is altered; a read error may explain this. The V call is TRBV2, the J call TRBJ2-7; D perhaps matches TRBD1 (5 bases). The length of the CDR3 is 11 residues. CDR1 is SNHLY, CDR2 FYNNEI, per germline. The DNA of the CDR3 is TGTGCCAGCAGCAGAGATGCAGGGTCTGACTTC. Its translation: CASSRDAGSDF.

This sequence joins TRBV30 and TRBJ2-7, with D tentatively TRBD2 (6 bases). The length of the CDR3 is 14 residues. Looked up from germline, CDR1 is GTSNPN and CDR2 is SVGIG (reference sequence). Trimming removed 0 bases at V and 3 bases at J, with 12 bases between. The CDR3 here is CAWSVFSGHYEQYF. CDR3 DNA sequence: TGTGCCTGGAGTGTATTTAGCGGCCACTACGAGCAGTACTTC.

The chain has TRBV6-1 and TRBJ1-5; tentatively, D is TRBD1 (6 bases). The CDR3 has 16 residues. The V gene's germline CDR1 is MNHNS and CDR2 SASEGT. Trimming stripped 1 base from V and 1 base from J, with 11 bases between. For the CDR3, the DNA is TGTGCCAGCAGTGAAGTGGACAGACGGAGCAATCAGCCCCAGCATTTT. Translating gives CASSEVDRRSNQPQHF.

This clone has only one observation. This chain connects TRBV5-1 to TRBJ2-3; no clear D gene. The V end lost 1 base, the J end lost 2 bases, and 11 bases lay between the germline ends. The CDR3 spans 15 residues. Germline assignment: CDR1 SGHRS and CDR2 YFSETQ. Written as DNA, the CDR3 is TGCGCCAGCAGCTTGAGTAGAGGAGACACAGATACGCAGTATTTT. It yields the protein CASSLSRGDTDTQYF. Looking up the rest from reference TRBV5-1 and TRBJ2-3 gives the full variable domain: KAGVTQTPRYLIKTRGQQVTLSCSPISGHRSVSWYQQTPGQGLQFLFEYFSETQRNKGNFPGRFSGRQFSNSRSEMNVSTLELGDSALYLCASSLSRGDTDTQYFGPGTRLTVL.

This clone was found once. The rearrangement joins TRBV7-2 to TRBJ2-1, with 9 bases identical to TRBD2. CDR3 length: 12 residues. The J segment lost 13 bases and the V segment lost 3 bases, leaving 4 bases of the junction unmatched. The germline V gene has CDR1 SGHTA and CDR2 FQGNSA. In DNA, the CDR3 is TGTGCCAGCAGCTTGTTAGCGGGGGATCAGTTCTTC. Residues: CASSLLAGDQFF.

CDR3 in DNA: TGTGCCAGCTCACCATCCGGTGAGACCCAGTACTTC. This translates into CASSPSGETQYF. The chain has TRBV18 and TRBJ2-5; D call uncertain. This CDR3 comprises 12 residues. The germline CDR1 and CDR2 sequences are KGHSH and LQKENI. Trimming removed 2 bases from V and 5 bases from J, with 6 bases in between.

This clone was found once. CDR3 DNA: TGTGCCAGCAGTTGGCAGACAGCTAACAATGAGCAGTTCTTC. Its protein is CASSWQTANNEQFF. The chain combines TRBV2 with TRBJ2-1; D possibly corresponds to TRBD1 (5 bases). Germline lookup yields CDR1 SNHLY and CDR2 FYNNEI. V lost 5 bases, J lost 5 bases, and 13 bases lay in between. The CDR3 consists of 14 residues.

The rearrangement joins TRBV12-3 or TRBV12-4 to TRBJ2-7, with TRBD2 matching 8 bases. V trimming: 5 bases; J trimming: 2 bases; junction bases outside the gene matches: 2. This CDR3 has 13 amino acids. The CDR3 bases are TGTGCCAGCAGTCGTAGCGGGGCCTACGAGCAGTACTTC. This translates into CASSRSGAYEQYF.

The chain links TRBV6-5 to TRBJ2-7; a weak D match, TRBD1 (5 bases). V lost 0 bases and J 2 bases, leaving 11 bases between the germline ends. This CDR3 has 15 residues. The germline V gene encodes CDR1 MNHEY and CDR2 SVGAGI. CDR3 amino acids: CASSYSGPYPYEQYF. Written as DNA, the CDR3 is TGTGCCAGCAGTTACTCGGGGCCCTACCCCTACGAGCAGTACTTC.

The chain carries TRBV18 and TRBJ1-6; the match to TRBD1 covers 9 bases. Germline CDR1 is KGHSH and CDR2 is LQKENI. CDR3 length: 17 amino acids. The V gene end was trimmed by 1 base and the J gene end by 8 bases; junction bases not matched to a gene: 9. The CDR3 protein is CASSPRSQGARDSPLHF. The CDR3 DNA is TGTGCCAGCTCACCACGCTCACAGGGGGCTAGAGATTCACCCCTCCACTTT.

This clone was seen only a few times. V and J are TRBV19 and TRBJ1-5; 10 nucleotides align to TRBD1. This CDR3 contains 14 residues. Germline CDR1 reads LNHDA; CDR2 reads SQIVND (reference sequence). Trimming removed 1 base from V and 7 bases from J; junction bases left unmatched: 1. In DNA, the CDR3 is TGTGCCAGTAGTATAGGGACAGGGGGGCAGCCCCAGCATTTT. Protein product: CASSIGTGGQPQHF.

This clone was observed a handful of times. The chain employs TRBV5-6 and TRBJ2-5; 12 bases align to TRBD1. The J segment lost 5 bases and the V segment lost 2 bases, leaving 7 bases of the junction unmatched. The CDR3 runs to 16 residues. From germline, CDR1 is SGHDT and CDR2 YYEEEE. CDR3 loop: CASSFGTGGLGETQYF. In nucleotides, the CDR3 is TGTGCCAGCAGCTTCGGGACAGGGGGCCTTGGGGAGACCCAGTACTTC.

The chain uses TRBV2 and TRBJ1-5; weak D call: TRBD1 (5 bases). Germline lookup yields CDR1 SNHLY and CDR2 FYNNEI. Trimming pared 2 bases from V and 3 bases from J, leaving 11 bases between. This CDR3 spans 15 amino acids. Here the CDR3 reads CASSEPDRHNQPQHF. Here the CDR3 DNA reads TGTGCCAGCAGTGAACCCGACAGACACAATCAGCCCCAGCATTTT.

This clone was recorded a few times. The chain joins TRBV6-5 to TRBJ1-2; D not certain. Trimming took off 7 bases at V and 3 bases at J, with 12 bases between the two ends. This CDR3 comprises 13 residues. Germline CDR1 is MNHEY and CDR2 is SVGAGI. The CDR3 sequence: CASNNRGDYGYTF. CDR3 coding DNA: TGTGCCAGCAATAACCGGGGTGACTATGGCTACACCTTC.